This record covers a single T cell receptor (beta chain). In the same sample, other DNA sequences code for this CDR3. This entry comes from a study of blood T cell repertoires in COVID-19. Study background: In each case, the material was cDNA or gDNA derived from T cells, B-cell-depleted T cells, or PBMCs.

As processed by the authors: For nucleated cells, counts were estimated from reference gene primer amplification. Here immunoSEQ multiplex PCR was the method, and the copy in TCRdb shows in-frame clones only, minus some. The V and J calls and clone size are taken from that table; D and trimming were inferred from the DNA. The data show some 50,000 clones, about 85% seen once. V was clipped by 4 bases and J by 7 bases, with 18 bases between them. CDR3 size: 14 residues. Per germline, CDR1 SGHRS and CDR2 YFSETQ. This clonotype originated in a human donor in a cohort sampled during active COVID-19. The specimen sequenced was peripheral blood. The chain has TRBV5-1 and TRBJ2-7; tentatively, D is TRBD1 (7 bases). CDR3 sequence reads: CASSQDRAGGEQYF. CDR3 sequence (DNA): TGCGCCAGCAGCCAAGACAGGGCTGGGGGGGAGCAGTACTTC.